This T cell receptor (beta chain) derives from a study of blood T cell repertoires in COVID-19. Background on the study: COVID-19 samples, acute and convalescent, were from the United States, Italy and Spain.

The V segment lost 2 bases and the J segment 13 bases; nucleotides outside the gene matches: 10. This CDR3 has 15 amino acids. Per germline, CDR1 MNHNS and CDR2 SASEGT. Study processing details: How many nucleated cells were present was estimated from reference gene primer amplification. Sequenced by immunoSEQ multiplex PCR; TCRdb stores in-frame clones only, minus some. D and trimming were read from the DNA, whereas the V and J calls and clone size are those reported in that table. The data show around 260,000 clones, about four fifths seen once. The TCR comes from a woman aged 50 to 60 who had recovered from COVID-19. The specimen was peripheral blood. The chain joins TRBV6-1 to TRBJ1-6; 8 bases match TRBD1. The CDR3 sequence: CASSEQDRAVRPLHF. The CDR3 DNA sequence: TGTGCCAGCAGTGAACAGGACAGGGCCGTGCGCCCCCTCCACTTT.